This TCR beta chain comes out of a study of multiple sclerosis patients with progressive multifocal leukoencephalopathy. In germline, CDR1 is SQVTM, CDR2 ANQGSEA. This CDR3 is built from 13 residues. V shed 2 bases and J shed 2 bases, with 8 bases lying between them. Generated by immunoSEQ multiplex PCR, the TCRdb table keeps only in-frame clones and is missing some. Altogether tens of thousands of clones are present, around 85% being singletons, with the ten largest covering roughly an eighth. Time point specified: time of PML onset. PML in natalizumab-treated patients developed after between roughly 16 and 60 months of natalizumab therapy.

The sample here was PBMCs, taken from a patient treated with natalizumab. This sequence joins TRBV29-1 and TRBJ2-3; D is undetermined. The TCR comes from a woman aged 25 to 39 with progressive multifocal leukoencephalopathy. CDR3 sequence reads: CSVETAVTDTQYF. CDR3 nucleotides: TGCAGCGTTGAAACGGCGGTCACAGATACGCAGTATTTT.